This record covers a single T cell receptor beta chain. This entry comes from a study of blood T cell repertoires in COVID-19. About the study: Acute and convalescent COVID-19 specimens originated in the United States, Italy and Spain. PBMCs, B-cell-depleted T cells, or T cells were the source of the cDNA or gDNA that made up the material.

CDR1 MDHEN and CDR2 SYDVKM come from the germline V gene. The CDR3 length is 13 residues. V lost 4 bases and J lost 5; bases outside the gene matches: 4. Original data processing: Amplified reference gene primers provided the basis for estimating nucleated cell counts. Some clones are missing from TCRdb's copy, which holds only in-frame ones; the method was immunoSEQ multiplex PCR. V and J calls and clone size are given by that table; D and trimming were obtained from the DNA. The sample includes roughly 16,000 clones, roughly 82% of them seen just once. The receptor was derived from a man of 80 years or more with active COVID-19. The chain combines TRBV28 with TRBJ2-7, with TRBD1 identical over 8 bases. Sequencing used peripheral blood. The CDR3 sequence is CASSSRTGHEQYF. Here the CDR3 DNA reads TGTGCCAGCAGTTCCCGGACAGGGCACGAGCAGTACTTC.